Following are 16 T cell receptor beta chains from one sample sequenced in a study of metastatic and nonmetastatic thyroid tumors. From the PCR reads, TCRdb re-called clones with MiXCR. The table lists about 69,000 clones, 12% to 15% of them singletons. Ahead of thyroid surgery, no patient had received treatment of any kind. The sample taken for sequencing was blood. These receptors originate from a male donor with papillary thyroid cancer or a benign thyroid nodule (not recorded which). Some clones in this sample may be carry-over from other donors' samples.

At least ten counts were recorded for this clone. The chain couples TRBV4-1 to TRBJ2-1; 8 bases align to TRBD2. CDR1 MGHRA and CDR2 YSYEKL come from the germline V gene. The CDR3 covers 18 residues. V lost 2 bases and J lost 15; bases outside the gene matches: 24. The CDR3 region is CASSQPGRRAGEGRILFF. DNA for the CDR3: TGCGCCAGCAGCCAACCGGGACGGCGAGCGGGAGAGGGGAGGATTTTGTTCTTC.

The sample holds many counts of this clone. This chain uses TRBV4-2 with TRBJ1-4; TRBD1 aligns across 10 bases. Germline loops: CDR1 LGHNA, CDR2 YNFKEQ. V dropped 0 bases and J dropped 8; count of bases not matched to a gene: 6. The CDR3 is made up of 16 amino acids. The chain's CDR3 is CASSQDSGTGDEKLFF. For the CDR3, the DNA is TGTGCCAGCAGCCAAGATTCCGGGACAGGGGACGAAAAACTGTTTTTT.

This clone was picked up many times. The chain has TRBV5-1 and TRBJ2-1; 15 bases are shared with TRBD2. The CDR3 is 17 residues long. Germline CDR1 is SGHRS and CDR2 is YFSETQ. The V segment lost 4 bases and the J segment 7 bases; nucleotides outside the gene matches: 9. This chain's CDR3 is CASSTQAGTSGGNEQFF. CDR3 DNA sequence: TGCGCCAGCAGCACTCAGGCCGGGACTAGCGGGGGGAATGAGCAGTTCTTC.

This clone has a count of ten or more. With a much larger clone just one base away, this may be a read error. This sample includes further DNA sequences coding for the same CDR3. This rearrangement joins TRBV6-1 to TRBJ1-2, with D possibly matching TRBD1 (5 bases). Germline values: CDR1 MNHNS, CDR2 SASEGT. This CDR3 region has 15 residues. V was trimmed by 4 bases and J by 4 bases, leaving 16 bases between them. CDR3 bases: TGTGCCAGCAGTGGAGCGCCTGGGGCGGGCTATGGCTACACCTTC. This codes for CASSGAPGAGYGYTF.

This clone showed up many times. CDR3 bases: TGTGCCAGCAGCCCGGACAGGGTGTTGAGCAATGAGCAGTTCTTC. Encoded protein: CASSPDRVLSNEQFF. This chain connects TRBV27 to TRBJ2-1; 8 nucleotides line up with TRBD1. After removal of 6 bases from V and 6 bases from J, the junction contained 10 bases not matched to a gene. The CDR3 consists of 15 residues. Germline lookup yields CDR1 MNHEY and CDR2 SMNVEV (reference sequence).

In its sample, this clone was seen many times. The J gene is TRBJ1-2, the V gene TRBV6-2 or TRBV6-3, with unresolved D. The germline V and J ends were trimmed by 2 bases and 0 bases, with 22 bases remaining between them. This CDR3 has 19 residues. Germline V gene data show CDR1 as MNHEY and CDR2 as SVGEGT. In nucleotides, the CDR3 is TGTGCCAGCAGTTACGACCGAGGTAGGCAGGACGCTTCTAACTATGGCTACACCTTC. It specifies CASSYDRGRQDASNYGYTF.

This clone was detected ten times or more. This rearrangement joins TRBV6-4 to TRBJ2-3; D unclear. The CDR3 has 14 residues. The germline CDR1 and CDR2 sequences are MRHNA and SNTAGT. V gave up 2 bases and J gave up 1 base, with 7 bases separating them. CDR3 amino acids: CASSDRSGTDTQYF. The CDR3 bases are TGTGCCAGCAGTGACCGGAGCGGCACAGATACGCAGTATTTT.

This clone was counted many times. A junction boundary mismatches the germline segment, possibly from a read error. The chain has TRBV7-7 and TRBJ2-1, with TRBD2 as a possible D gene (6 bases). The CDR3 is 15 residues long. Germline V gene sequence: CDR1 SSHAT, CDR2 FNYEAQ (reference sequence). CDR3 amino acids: CASSLGLTPVNEQFF. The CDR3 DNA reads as TGTGCTAGCAGCTTAGGACTAACCCCCGTCAATGAGCAGTTCTTC.

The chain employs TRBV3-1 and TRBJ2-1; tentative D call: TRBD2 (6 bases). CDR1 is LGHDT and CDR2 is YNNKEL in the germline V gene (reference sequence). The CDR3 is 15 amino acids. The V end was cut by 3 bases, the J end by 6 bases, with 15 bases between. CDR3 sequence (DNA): TGTGCCAGCAGCCAGGCGGGGTCCAGCAGCAATGAGCAGTTCTTC. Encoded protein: CASSQAGSSSNEQFF.

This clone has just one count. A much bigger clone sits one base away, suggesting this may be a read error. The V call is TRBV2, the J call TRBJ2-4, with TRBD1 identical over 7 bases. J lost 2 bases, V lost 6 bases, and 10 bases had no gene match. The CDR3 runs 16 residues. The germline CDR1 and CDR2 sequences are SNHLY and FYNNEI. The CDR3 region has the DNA TGTGCCAGCAGAGATACGACAGGGACAACCAAAAACATTCAGTACTTC. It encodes CASRDTTGTTKNIQYF.

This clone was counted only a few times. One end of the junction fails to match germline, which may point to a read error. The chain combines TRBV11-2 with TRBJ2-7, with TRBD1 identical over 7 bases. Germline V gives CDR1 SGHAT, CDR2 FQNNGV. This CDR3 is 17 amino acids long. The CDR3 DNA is TGTGCCAGCGGCTTAGAACGGGTTGCCAGGGGGATGAGTGAGCAGTACTTC. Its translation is CASGLERVARGMSEQYF.

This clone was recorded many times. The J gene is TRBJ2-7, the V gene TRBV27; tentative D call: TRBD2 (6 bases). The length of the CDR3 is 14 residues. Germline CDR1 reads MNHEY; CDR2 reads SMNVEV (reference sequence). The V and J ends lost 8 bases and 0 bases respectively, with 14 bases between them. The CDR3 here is CASSERGSSYEQYF. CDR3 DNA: TGTGCCAGCTCAGAACGGGGGAGCTCCTACGAGCAGTACTTC.

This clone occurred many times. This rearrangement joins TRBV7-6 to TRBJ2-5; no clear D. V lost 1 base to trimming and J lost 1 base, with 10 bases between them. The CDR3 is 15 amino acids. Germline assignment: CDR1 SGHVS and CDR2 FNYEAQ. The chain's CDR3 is CASSLVLASQETQYF. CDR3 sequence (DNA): TGTGCCAGCAGCTTAGTGTTGGCGTCCCAAGAGACCCAGTACTTC.

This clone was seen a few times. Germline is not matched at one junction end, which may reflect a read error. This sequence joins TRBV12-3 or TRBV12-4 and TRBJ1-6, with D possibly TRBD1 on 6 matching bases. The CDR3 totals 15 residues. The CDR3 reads CATSQQGSYNSPLHF. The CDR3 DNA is TGTGCCACCAGCCAACAGGGTTCCTATAATTCGCCCCTCCACTTT.

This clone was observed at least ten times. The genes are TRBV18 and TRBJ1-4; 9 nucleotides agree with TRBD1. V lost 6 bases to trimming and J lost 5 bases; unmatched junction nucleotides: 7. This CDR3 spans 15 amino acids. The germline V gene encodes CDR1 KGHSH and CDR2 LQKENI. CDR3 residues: CASSPWTGENEKLFF. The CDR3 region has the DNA TGTGCCAGCTCGCCTTGGACAGGGGAAAATGAAAAACTGTTTTTT.

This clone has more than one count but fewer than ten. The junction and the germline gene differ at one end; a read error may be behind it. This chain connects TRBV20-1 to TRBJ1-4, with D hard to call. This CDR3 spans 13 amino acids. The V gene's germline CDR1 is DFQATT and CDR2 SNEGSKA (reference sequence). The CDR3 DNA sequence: TGCAGTGCTAGAGCGGGGATTAATGAAAAACCGTTTTTT. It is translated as CSARAGINEKPFF.